This TCR beta chain came from a study of blood T cell repertoires in COVID-19 (dated by TCRdb to between 2020 and 2021). As for the study more broadly: The collaborator samples originated in the United States, Italy and Spain and spanned the acute and convalescent phases of COVID-19. HLA class I and class II types, where available, came from metadata supplied by the sample provider rather than from assay-based typing. The dataset comprised deeply sampled blood TCRbeta repertoires from subjects exposed to, actively infected with, or recovered from COVID-19. Samples were obtained from the ongoing ImmuneRACE study (first 160 participants) and from over a thousand subjects provided by 6 global collaborators. The sample metadata nearly always contained a de-identified subject ID, COVID-19 status, age in years and sex. The material from the prospective study consisted of cDNA or gDNA derived from T cells, B-cell-depleted T cells, or PBMCs. The repertoires were released in a freely available public database intended as a resource for research on the immune response to SARS-CoV-2. General study outcomes and caveats: How much clinical and demographic metadata was included differed by source and by participant, and the metadata was provided uncurated.

The immunoSEQ Assay, a bias-controlled multiplex PCR, was used to amplify TCRbeta CDR3 regions from genomic DNA. In the paper's pipeline: The number of nucleated cells in each sample was estimated from the amplification of reference gene primers within the assay. Sequence reads were collapsed and filtered to measure the absolute abundance of every unique TCRbeta CDR3 rearrangement. For each sample, productive Simpson clonality was calculated as the square root of Simpson's diversity index over productive rearrangements. Imported from immuneACCESS, the table was reduced by TCRdb to in-frame sequences with V and J called. These copies leave out some clones; in studies compared against another copy, an unresolved V gene accounts for under half, and the cause of the remainder is not known. V, J and clone size derive from that table, while D and trimming were established from the DNA sequence. This sample is represented by roughly 25,000 clones; roughly 90% of them were singletons. The ten largest account for 2.8% of the sample.

Each collaborating institution followed its own protocols to collect whole blood in K2EDTA tubes. For TCRbeta analysis, collaborator samples were shipped as frozen whole blood, as isolated PBMCs, or as DNA extracted from either sample type. Per the germline V gene, MDHEN is the CDR1 and SYDVKM is the CDR2. Trimming leaves V shorter by 5 bases and J shorter by 7 bases, with the junction holding 3 bases beyond the gene matches. Measured from the cysteine to the phenylalanine, the CDR3 is 12 residues long. The read is trimmed to its CDR3 DNA, 36 bases read in frame from base 1. Note on this clone: Its target antigen remains unknown. No base quality values were provided; no much bigger clone lies one nucleotide off.

The chain joins TRBV28 to TRBJ1-2; TRBD1 matches 8 bases in the middle. This receptor was identified in a human donor in a cohort sampled during active COVID-19. Material: peripheral blood. The DNA sequence reads TGTGCCAGCAGTGGACAGGGAGGTGGCTACACCTTC. Its protein product is CASSGQGGGYTF.